The 6 T cell receptor beta chains below come from one sample, sequenced in a study of cytomegalovirus exposure and HLA in healthy donors. The data were produced by immunoSEQ multiplex PCR, yet TCRdb's version contains in-frame clones alone and is incomplete. The repertoire holds approximately 180,000 clones, more than 75% seen once, with more than 1.2% in the top ten. Input material: PBMCs. The receptors shown here come from a woman aged 25 to 39 in good health and CMV-seronegative.

V usage is TRBV20-1 and J usage is TRBJ1-1; D gene ambiguous. The CDR3 is made up of 11 amino acids. Between the trimmed V and J ends, which lost 5 bases and 4 bases, there was a span of 8 bases. CDR1 and CDR2 from the germline V gene are DFQATT and SNEGSKA (reference sequence). The CDR3 protein is CSARGSTEAFF. The CDR3 DNA follows: TGCAGTGCTCGCGGGAGCACTGAAGCTTTCTTT.

The gene calls are TRBV27 and TRBJ2-1, with 11 bases aligning to TRBD1. V trimming: 5 bases; J trimming: 5 bases; junction bases outside the gene matches: 5. Germline V gene sequence: CDR1 MNHEY, CDR2 SMNVEV (reference sequence). This CDR3 comprises 15 residues. The DNA for the CDR3 is TGTGCCAGCAGTGCCGGGACAGGGGGTAACAATGAGCAGTTCTTC. Translated, it gives CASSAGTGGNNEQFF.

The chain links TRBV27 to TRBJ2-7; no clear D gene. The CDR3 sequence is 12 residues long. The germline gives CDR1 MNHEY, CDR2 SMNVEV (reference sequence). V lost 3 bases to trimming and J lost 4 bases, with 7 bases between them. Here the CDR3 reads CASSFNGYEQYF. CDR3 DNA sequence: TGTGCCAGCAGTTTTAACGGTTACGAGCAGTACTTC.

This chain uses TRBV28 with TRBJ2-5, with 8 bases matching TRBD2. The ends lost 4 bases at V and 4 bases at J; junction bases unmatched: 8. The CDR3 loop spans 15 amino acids. Per the germline V gene, CDR1 is MDHEN and CDR2 is SYDVKM. For the CDR3, the DNA is TGTGCCAGCAGTTGGTATAGCGGGGTCGGAGAGACCCAGTACTTC. It encodes CASSWYSGVGETQYF.

This chain links TRBV4-2 with TRBJ2-5; tentatively, D is TRBD1 (5 bases). CDR1 is LGHNA, CDR2 YNFKEQ, per germline. V was cut by 0 bases and J by 4 bases, with 12 bases left in between. CDR3 length equals 15 residues. The CDR3 DNA reads TGTGCCAGCAGCCAAGATCTCTCAGGGCCAGAGACCCAGTACTTC. It yields the protein CASSQDLSGPETQYF.

This clone was observed a handful of times. This chain connects TRBV7-9 to TRBJ1-5; D is undetermined. Germline-derived CDR1 and CDR2 are SEHNR and FQNEAQ (reference sequence). This CDR3 is 14 amino acids long. The V and J ends lost 0 bases and 0 bases respectively, with 3 bases between them. CDR3 amino acids: CASSLASSNQPQHF. The CDR3 DNA follows: TGTGCCAGCAGCTTAGCTAGTAGCAATCAGCCCCAGCATTTT.